The entry that follows covers one T cell receptor beta chain sequence. The sample comes from a study of blood T cell repertoires in COVID-19. Germline lookup yields CDR1 SEHNR and CDR2 FQNEAQ (reference sequence). With 3 bases removed from V and 4 bases from J, the gap between germline ends came to 16 bases. The CDR3 is 16 residues long. Generated by immunoSEQ multiplex PCR, the TCRdb table keeps only in-frame clones and is missing some. The table records around 170,000 clones, about 83% of them present only once. This sequence joins TRBV7-9 and TRBJ1-5; a weak D match, TRBD1 (5 bases). This clonotype originated in a woman between 25 and 40 years old who had recovered from COVID-19. Sequencing input: PBMCs or T cells enriched from blood (not recorded which). In nucleotides, the CDR3 is TGTGCCAGCAGCTTCGGGCCCCCCAGGGCTAATCAGCCCCAGCATTTT. As protein: CASSFGPPRANQPQHF.